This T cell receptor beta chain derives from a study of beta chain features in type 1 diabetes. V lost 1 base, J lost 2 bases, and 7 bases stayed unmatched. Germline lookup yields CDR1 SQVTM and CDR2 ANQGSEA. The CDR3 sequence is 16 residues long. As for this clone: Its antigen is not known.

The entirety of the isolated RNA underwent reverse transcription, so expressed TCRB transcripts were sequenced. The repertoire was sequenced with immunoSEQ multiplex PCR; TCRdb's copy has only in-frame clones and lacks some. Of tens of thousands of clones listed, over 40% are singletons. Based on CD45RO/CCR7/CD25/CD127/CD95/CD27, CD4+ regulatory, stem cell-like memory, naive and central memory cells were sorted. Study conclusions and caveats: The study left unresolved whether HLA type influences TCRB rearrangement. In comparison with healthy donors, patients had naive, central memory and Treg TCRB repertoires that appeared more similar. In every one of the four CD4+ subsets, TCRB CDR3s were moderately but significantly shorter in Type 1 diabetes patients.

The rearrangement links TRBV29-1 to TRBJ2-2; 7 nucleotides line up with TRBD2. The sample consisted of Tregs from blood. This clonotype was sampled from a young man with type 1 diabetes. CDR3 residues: CSVEGEASGNTGELFF. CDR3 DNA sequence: TGCAGCGTTGAAGGGGAGGCTAGCGGTAACACCGGGGAGCTGTTTTTT.